The rows below give T cell receptor beta chains drawn from one sample of a study of OX40 agonist ivuxolimab in advanced cancers. Sequencing used immunoSEQ multiplex PCR; TCRdb keeps in-frame clones, though not all of them. The sample records 70,000 to 95,000 clones, 90% to 95% being singletons. Sequencing was performed on CD4+ or CD8+ T cells sorted from blood, taken in a trial of the OX40 agonist ivuxolimab. The receptors here all came from an adult with an advanced solid tumor such as melanoma, head and neck, liver or kidney cancer. The CDR3 runs from the conserved cysteine through the conserved F or W. A D gene is named only where the DNA matches it firmly. A clone size is listed for some rows: how often the clone was seen (once, few, many), or a class if it is expanded.

D	V	length	J	size	CDR3	DNA
NA	TRBV7-9	14	TRBJ1-3	NA	CASSLGRGGNTIYF	TGTGCCAGCAGCTTAGGCCGGGGTGGAAACACCATATATTTT
NA	TRBV5-8	13	TRBJ2-1	NA	CASSSTFGNEQFF	TGTGCCAGCAGCTCTACCTTCGGCAATGAGCAGTTCTTC
TRBD1	TRBV6-5	13	TRBJ1-5	NA	CASSQRDRGPQHF	TGTGCCAGCAGCCAGCGGGACAGGGGGCCCCAGCATTTT
TRBD1	TRBV11-3	15	TRBJ2-1	NA	CASTLRDRGYNEQFF	TGTGCCAGCACCCTTAGGGACAGGGGGTACAATGAGCAGTTCTTC
NA	TRBV11-3	13	TRBJ1-1	NA	CASSSTGDTEAFF	TGTGCCAGCAGCTCTACGGGGGACACTGAAGCTTTCTTT
NA	TRBV28	13	TRBJ1-2	NA	CASSLRAGEGYTF	TGTGCCAGCAGTTTAAGGGCCGGCGAAGGCTACACCTTC
NA	TRBV11-2	12	TRBJ2-1	NA	CADSSMGREQFF	TGTGCCGATAGCTCTATGGGGCGGGAGCAGTTCTTC
NA	TRBV27	13	TRBJ1-3	NA	CASRPTGGNTIYF	TGTGCCAGCCGTCCGACCGGGGGAAACACCATATATTTT
NA	TRBV5-6	18	TRBJ1-1	NA	CASSLNIEARAYRAEAFF	TGTGCCAGCAGCTTAAATATCGAAGCCAGGGCTTATCGCGCTGAAGCTTTCTTT
NA	TRBV11-3	14	TRBJ1-2	NA	CASSFNRDTYGYTF	TGTGCCAGCAGTTTTAATCGGGACACCTATGGCTACACCTTC
NA	TRBV6-5	13	TRBJ1-5	NA	CASSSTENQPQHF	TGTGCCAGCAGTAGTACAGAAAATCAGCCCCAGCATTTT
TRBD2	TRBV10-3	16	TRBJ2-2	NA	CAISELGLGSTGELFF	TGTGCCATCAGTGAGTTGGGACTAGGTAGCACCGGGGAGCTGTTTTTT
TRBD2	TRBV9	15	TRBJ2-5	once	CASSVTSGMEETQYF	TGTGCCAGCAGCGTAACTAGCGGGATGGAGGAGACCCAGTACTTC
TRBD1	TRBV25-1	14	TRBJ2-5	NA	CASKLEQGAETQYF	TGTGCCAGCAAGCTAGAACAGGGGGCCGAGACCCAGTACTTC
NA	TRBV14	14	TRBJ1-2	NA	CASSRQATFYGYTF	TGTGCCAGCAGCCGACAAGCGACTTTTTATGGCTACACCTTC
TRBD2	TRBV5-1	15	TRBJ2-1	NA	CASSWAGLAGSEQFF	TGCGCCAGCAGCTGGGCGGGACTAGCGGGGAGTGAGCAGTTCTTC
TRBD2	TRBV5-8	15	TRBJ2-7	NA	CASTYKRGNSYEQYF	TGTGCCAGCACCTATAAGCGGGGAAACTCCTACGAGCAGTACTTC
TRBD2	TRBV14	17	TRBJ2-1	few	CASSLRTSGRNYNEQFF	TGTGCCAGCAGCCTGAGGACTAGCGGGAGAAACTACAATGAGCAGTTCTTC
NA	TRBV18	13	TRBJ1-2	NA	CASSLQPRDGYTF	TGTGCCAGCTCACTCCAACCACGGGATGGCTACACCTTC
NA	TRBV5-1	14	TRBJ2-2	NA	CASSFGTLTGELFF	TGCGCCAGCAGTTTCGGGACTCTAACCGGGGAGCTGTTTTTT
TRBD1	TRBV4-2	13	TRBJ2-3	NA	CASSGTGGIAQYF	TGTGCCAGCAGCGGGACAGGGGGCATTGCGCAGTATTTT
TRBD2	TRBV7-9	14	TRBJ2-1	NA	CASSLSGGSNEQFF	TGTGCCAGCAGCTTAAGCGGGGGATCTAATGAGCAGTTCTTC
NA	TRBV5-1	13	TRBJ2-5	NA	CASSLAGSVAQYF	TGCGCCAGCAGCTTGGCCGGGTCTGTGGCCCAGTACTTC
NA	TRBV11-3	13	TRBJ2-3	NA	CASSRMIGDTQYF	TGTGCCAGCAGCCGGATGATCGGAGATACGCAGTATTTT
TRBD2	TRBV5-4	15	TRBJ2-1	NA	CASSTRTSGSSEQFF	TGTGCCAGCAGCACCCGGACTAGCGGGAGCAGTGAGCAGTTCTTC
NA	TRBV30	13	TRBJ2-1	NA	CASGSNSYNEQFF	TGTGCCTCCGGTAGCAACTCCTACAATGAGCAGTTCTTC
TRBD2	TRBV5-1	14	TRBJ2-3	NA	CASSFSGSTDTQYF	TGCGCCAGCAGCTTTAGCGGGAGCACAGATACGCAGTATTTT
NA	TRBV5-1	15	TRBJ2-1	NA	CASSFQGEGWNEQFF	TGCGCCAGCAGCTTTCAGGGAGAAGGTTGGAATGAGCAGTTCTTC
TRBD2	TRBV7-2	15	TRBJ2-3	NA	CASSLVGLDTDTQYF	TGTGCCAGCAGCTTAGTGGGACTAGACACAGATACGCAGTATTTT
TRBD2	TRBV11-2	13	TRBJ2-1	few	CASSPNGGEEQFF	TGTGCCAGCAGCCCGAATGGGGGGGAAGAGCAGTTCTTC
NA	TRBV18	13	TRBJ2-7	NA	CASSPGGVIEQYF	TGTGCCAGCTCACCGGGCGGAGTGATCGAGCAGTACTTC
NA	TRBV5-1	15	TRBJ2-5	NA	CASSLNTGTQETQYF	TGCGCCAGCAGCTTGAATACAGGGACACAAGAGACCCAGTACTTC